Listed below are T cell receptor beta chains from one sample, sequenced in a study of CXCR3-negative and CXCR3-positive naive CD8 T cells. Reprocessing the 5' RACE reads, TCRdb reports a single entry for every CDR3 protein and omits DNA. The sample shows some 22,000 distinct CDR3 sequences, and roughly 20% sits with its ten largest clones. Source material: memory CD8+ T cells from blood. The source of these receptors is a human donor in good health. Some clones in this sample may be carry-over from other donors' samples. CDR3s include the opening cysteine and the closing phenylalanine or tryptophan.

length	V	J	CDR3
17	TRBV5-1	TRBJ2-1	CARSLNSNFPWANEQFF
14	TRBV20-1	TRBJ2-2	CSARDGTDTGELFF
14	TRBV20-1	TRBJ2-1	CSASQGDSYNEQFF
14	TRBV6-2/TRBV6-3	TRBJ2-7	CASTSQGEAYEQYF
14	TRBV29-1	TRBJ2-7	CSVEDRDTPGEQYF
14	TRBV6-6	TRBJ2-7	CASTLAGESYEQYF
14	TRBV6-4	TRBJ2-1	CASSFASGSDEQFF
20	TRBV7-8	TRBJ2-5	CASSLGRWSRISGKQETQYF
12	TRBV29-1	TRBJ2-7	CSVVDQVYEQYF
11	TRBV7-9	TRBJ2-1	CASSLAGEQFF
14	TRBV29-1	TRBJ2-6	CSVVMGFWANVLTF
13	TRBV29-1	TRBJ2-7	CSVEEGREYEQYF
15	TRBV3-2	TRBJ2-3	CASSQDALGTDTQYF
17	TRBV6-5	TRBJ2-5	CASSYSGPPSAEETQYF
13	TRBV20-1	TRBJ1-1	CSARDVKNTEAFF
14	TRBV11-3	TRBJ2-3	CASSLGLSDYTQYF
14	TRBV27	TRBJ2-1	CASRSLGSGGSEFF
15	TRBV15	TRBJ2-2	CATSRDLGDAGELFF
15	TRBV7-9	TRBJ2-5	CASSWTSSVQETQYF
14	TRBV29-1	TRBJ2-6	CSVELGTGANVLTF
13	TRBV10-3	TRBJ2-1	CAISNDRYNEQFF
12	TRBV11-1	TRBJ1-1	CASSYLGAAALF
16	TRBV20-1	TRBJ2-1	CSARPLAGDSYNEQFF
16	TRBV29-1	TRBJ2-3	CSVEVDRRRGTDTQYF
16	TRBV28	TRBJ2-1	CASSFWRESGGNEQFF
15	TRBV5-1	TRBJ2-1	CASSLGDRDVNEQFF
18	TRBV28	TRBJ2-7	CASRGGLAEPLYTYEQYF
18	TRBV6-2/TRBV6-3	TRBJ2-1	CASSYSILRGVRDDEQFF
14	TRBV7-9	TRBJ2-7	CASSGDRGSYEQYF
15	TRBV7-3	TRBJ2-1	CASSPTGTSGNEQFF
13	TRBV6-2/TRBV6-3	TRBJ2-7	CASSYPAGHEQYF
17	TRBV4-3	TRBJ1-1	CASSQDRQGAGRTEAFF
15	TRBV6-2/TRBV6-3	TRBJ2-2	CASSNSGVDTRELFF
12	TRBV7-9	TRBJ2-7	CASSPTRAEQYF
16	TRBV7-9	TRBJ2-5	CASSLARTSEGETQYF
11	TRBV29-1	TRBJ1-5	CSVAGAQPQHF
15	TRBV15	TRBJ2-5	CATSREPSGGKTQYF
13	TRBV29-1	TRBJ2-7	CSVSGTSAYEQYF
14	TRBV4-1	TRBJ2-1	CASSQGQGPAEQFF
16	TRBV28	TRBJ1-5	CASSPPVALSNQPQHF
15	TRBV27	TRBJ1-2	CASSPSSGPSYGYTF
15	TRBV7-2	TRBJ2-1	CASSLSAGGYNEQFF